This T cell receptor beta chain was observed in a study of T-cell reconstitution after alpha-beta-depleted transplantation in children. A note on this clonotype: Its target is unknown.

Whole-study results and caveats: Reported findings indicate that, about two months after transplant, alpha-beta T cells came from several hundred expanded clones, which were derived from non-depleted graft cells. A year post-transplant, T-cell counts and diversity derived mostly from newly produced T cells. Surviving recipient cells, namely T cells and thymic progenitors, were the source of high day-60 TCRbeta diversity in some patients.

The CDR3 runs 12 residues. CDR1 DFQATT and CDR2 SNEGSKA come from the germline V gene (reference sequence). Trimming removed 7 bases from V and 3 bases from J, with 13 bases in between. Preparing the TCRbeta library involved the use of unique molecular identifiers. A single record per CDR3 protein comes from TCRdb applying MiXCR to the PCR reads. Of 280,000 or so distinct CDR3 sequences listed, approximately 10% are singletons. The source of this sequence is a male patient aged 2 to 9 who had a stem cell transplant for chronic granulomatous disease, so the T cells may come from the graft donor. This specimen was peripheral blood, taken 180 days after TCRalphabeta/CD19-depleted stem cell transplant. The chain joins TRBV20-1 to TRBJ2-7; D perhaps matches TRBD1 (6 bases). The CDR3 is CSGGGRGYEQYF. The CDR3 DNA sequence: TGCAGTGGAGGGGGACGGGGCTACGAGCAGTACTTC.